The 30 T cell receptor beta chains below all came from one sample that was sequenced in a study of low-dose radiotherapy and immunotherapy resistance in tumors. TRAV- and TRBV-specific primers were used for first-strand cDNA, which covered alpha and beta chains. Amplification, which lasted 20 PCR cycles, used a constant-region primer and V-primer adapter to amplify TCRs. One entry per CDR3 protein results from TCRdb running MiXCR on the reads. The sample consists of roughly 17,000 distinct CDR3 sequences, 70% of them appearing once. These receptors were obtained from a human donor with advanced metastatic prostate, ovarian, gallbladder or colorectal cancer (not recorded which). This table probably holds off-target reads from a library built for another chain.

The chain uses TRBV2 and TRBJ2-3; possible D gene TRBD2, 6 bases. CDR3 size: 15 residues. In germline, CDR1 is SNHLY, CDR2 FYNNEI. Trimming took off 7 bases at V and 0 bases at J, with 14 bases between the two ends. The CDR3: CASKLLATSTDTQYF. The CDR3 nucleotides are TGTGCCAGCAAACTTCTAGCGACTAGCACAGATACGCAGTATTTT.

This chain joins TRBV7-2 and TRBJ2-1; D is perhaps TRBD1 (5 bases). V was clipped by 1 base and J by 7 bases, with 8 bases between them. Germline CDR1 is SGHTA and CDR2 is FQGNSA. The length of the CDR3 is 13 residues. CDR3 amino acids: CASSLDRLNEQFF. Written as DNA, the CDR3 is TGTGCCAGCAGCTTAGACAGGTTAAATGAGCAGTTCTTC.

This chain uses TRBV6-2 or TRBV6-3 with TRBJ2-6, with 10 bases that match TRBD1. Germline V gene sequence: CDR1 MNHEY, CDR2 SVGEGT. Unmatched junction bases numbered 5, after V lost 7 bases and J lost 2 bases. The CDR3 runs to 16 residues. The CDR3, as DNA: TGTGCCAGCACTACCGGGACAGGGGCTGGGGCCAACGTCCTGACTTTC. This sequence encodes CASTTGTGAGANVLTF.

The chain carries TRBV7-2 and TRBJ1-1, with 9 bases matching TRBD1. V lost 0 bases and J lost 7; bases outside the gene matches: 6. This CDR3 has 15 amino acids. CDR1 SGHTA and CDR2 FQGNSA come from the germline V gene. The CDR3 protein is CASSLARTGVFEAFF. CDR3 coding DNA: TGTGCCAGCAGCTTAGCGAGGACAGGGGTGTTTGAAGCTTTCTTT.

The rearrangement uses TRBV21-1 and TRBJ2-1; the table's TRBD1 call for D was not verified on the DNA. TRBV21-1 is labeled a pseudogene. The CDR3 has 18 residues. This CDR3 reads CASSKKNPRGILFHEQFF. The CDR3 DNA follows: TGTGCCAGCAGCAAAAAGAACCCCCGAGGGATCCTTTTCCATGAGCAGTTCTTC.

The chain employs TRBV6-5 and TRBJ1-4; maybe TRBD1 (5 bases). The germline CDR1 and CDR2 sequences are MNHEY and SVGAGI. The CDR3 runs 16 residues. Trimming pared 0 bases from V and 0 bases from J, leaving 8 bases between. In nucleotides, the CDR3 is TGTGCCAGCAGTTACTCGGGGCAGGCAACTAATGAAAAACTGTTTTTT. Translating it yields CASSYSGQATNEKLFF.

In its sample, this clonotype was seen once. The rearrangement joins TRBV6-2 or TRBV6-3 to TRBJ1-3; 7 bases fit TRBD1. Germline V lookup: CDR1 MNHEY, CDR2 SVGEGT. The CDR3 has 15 residues. The junction had 4 bases not matched to a gene; V was cut back by 2 bases and J by 3 bases. CDR3 residues: CASSYPDRVGNTIYF. In nucleotides, the CDR3 is TGTGCCAGCAGTTACCCTGACAGGGTTGGAAACACCATATATTTT.

The V call is TRBV20-1, the J call TRBJ2-5; 12 positions agree with TRBD2. This CDR3 is 15 amino acids long. The V gene's germline CDR1 is DFQATT and CDR2 SNEGSKA (reference sequence). J lost 5 bases, V lost 1 base, and 5 bases had no gene match. The CDR3 nucleotides read TGCAGTGCTAGAGGACTAGCGGGAGATTCGGAGACCCAGTACTTC. Translated: CSARGLAGDSETQYF.

The V call is TRBV10-2, the J call TRBJ2-7; 11 bases are shared with TRBD2. Germline V gene sequence: CDR1 WSHSY, CDR2 SAAADI. The CDR3 totals 15 residues. Trimming cost V 2 bases and J 5 bases; bases outside gene matches: 5. CDR3 nucleotides: TGCGCCAGCAGTGAGAACAAACTAGCGGGAGACGAGCAGTACTTC. This codes for CASSENKLAGDEQYF.

The rearrangement joins TRBV7-3 to TRBJ2-2, with D perhaps being TRBD1 or TRBD2 (5 bases each). The CDR3 consists of 14 residues. Trimming removed 5 bases from V and 5 bases from J, with 12 bases in between. Germline V gives CDR1 SGHTA, CDR2 FQGTGA. In nucleotides, the CDR3 is TGTGCCAGCAGCCTCGGTGGGGGTACCGGGGAGCTGTTTTTT. It yields the protein CASSLGGGTGELFF.

The V gene is TRBV28, the J gene TRBJ2-7, with D maybe TRBD1 (5 bases). The length of the CDR3 is 16 residues. V was cut by 7 bases and J by 0 bases, with 19 bases left in between. Germline lookup yields CDR1 MDHEN and CDR2 SYDVKM. CDR3 in DNA: TGTGCCAGCACCACCCCGACAGCCATAAGCTCCTACGAGCAGTACTTC. This codes for CASTTPTAISSYEQYF.

This clonotype was recorded only once. The V call is TRBV7-3, the J call TRBJ1-2, with D possibly TRBD1 on 5 matching bases. CDR1 is SGHTA, CDR2 FQGTGA, per germline. The CDR3 runs to 14 residues. The ends were cut back, 5 bases at V and 4 bases at J, with 14 bases in the middle. The CDR3 loop reads CASSPSGNLYGYTF. DNA for the CDR3: TGTGCCAGCAGCCCGTCAGGGAACCTCTATGGCTACACCTTC.

This chain joins TRBV2 and TRBJ2-6, with unresolved D. Deletions cut 10 bases from V and 2 bases from J, with 12 bases between. CDR3 length: 14 amino acids. Germline V lookup: CDR1 SNHLY, CDR2 FYNNEI. The CDR3 region is CAIRLVPGANVLTF. The CDR3 DNA follows: TGTGCCATCCGTCTAGTTCCTGGGGCCAACGTCCTGACTTTC.

This clonotype was observed a single time. V usage is TRBV20-1 and J usage is TRBJ1-4; D is uncertain. V shed 4 bases and J shed 6 bases, with 12 bases lying between them. This CDR3 has 13 residues. Germline V gene data show CDR1 as DFQATT and CDR2 as SNEGSKA (reference sequence). CDR3 loop: CSANTAADEKLFF. In nucleotides, the CDR3 is TGCAGTGCTAACACGGCGGCCGATGAAAAACTGTTTTTT.

This sequence joins TRBV9 and TRBJ2-7; D is uncertain. Germline values: CDR1 SGDLS, CDR2 YYNGEE. V gave up 1 base and J gave up 0 bases, with 8 bases separating them. The CDR3 has 14 amino acids. CDR3 residues: CASSVSDISYEQYF. The CDR3 DNA sequence: TGTGCCAGCAGCGTATCCGACATCTCCTACGAGCAGTACTTC.

The chain carries TRBV29-1 and TRBJ2-7, with 13 bases matching TRBD2. With 6 bases clipped from V and 4 bases from J, the junction kept 3 bases outside the gene matches. The CDR3 contains 13 residues. Germline V gene data show CDR1 as SQVTM and CDR2 as ANQGSEA. CDR3: CSVGTSGKYEQYF. The CDR3 nucleotides are TGCAGCGTCGGGACTAGCGGGAAATACGAGCAGTACTTC.

The table lists this clonotype with a count of one. The chain is built from TRBV18 and TRBJ1-1; a possible D gene is TRBD1 (6 bases). The V gene lost 5 bases and the J gene lost 6 bases, with 16 bases spanning the gap. Germline lookup yields CDR1 KGHSH and CDR2 LQKENI. The CDR3 loop spans 14 amino acids. CDR3: CASSLLKGDAEAFF. As DNA, the CDR3 is TGTGCCAGCTCATTATTAAAGGGGGACGCTGAAGCTTTCTTT.

The chain joins TRBV11-2 to TRBJ2-5; D unresolved. Germline V gives CDR1 SGHAT, CDR2 FQNNGV. CDR3 length: 13 residues. V was pared by 2 bases and J by 11 bases, with 15 bases between. The CDR3 sequence: CASSLNTYNEQYF. The CDR3 coding sequence is TGTGCCAGCAGCTTAAACACATACAATGAGCAGTACTTC.

This clonotype was observed a single time. The chain employs TRBV7-9 and TRBJ2-7, with a weak D call TRBD2 (5 bases). CDR1 is SEHNR, CDR2 FQNEAQ, per germline (reference sequence). The CDR3 has 14 amino acids. V was clipped by 1 base and J by 7 bases, with 14 bases between them. The CDR3 DNA sequence: TGTGCCAGCAGCTTAGTGACCCTTCCGGGGGAGCAGTACTTC. Its protein is CASSLVTLPGEQYF.

The rearrangement links TRBV27 to TRBJ2-3; D ambiguous. Trimming shortened V by 5 bases and J by 4 bases, and 10 bases separated the two germline ends. The CDR3 sequence is 13 residues long. In germline, CDR1 is MNHEY, CDR2 SMNVEV (reference sequence). The CDR3 DNA sequence: TGTGCCAGCAGTCTACTGGCCGCAGATACGCAGTATTTT. This codes for CASSLLAADTQYF.

The chain is built from TRBV6-2 or TRBV6-3 and TRBJ2-1; D may be TRBD1 or TRBD2 (5 bases each). CDR3 length: 13 amino acids. Germline V gene sequence: CDR1 MNHEY, CDR2 SVGEGT. Trimming took 6 bases from V and 4 from J, leaving 10 bases between them. Here the CDR3 DNA reads TGTGCCAGCAGAGGGACCGGATACAATGAGCAGTTCTTC. This gives the protein CASRGTGYNEQFF.

This chain connects TRBV11-1 to TRBJ2-1; 8 nucleotides match TRBD1. Germline values: CDR1 SGHAT, CDR2 FQDESV (reference sequence). V gave up 1 base and J gave up 1 base; unmatched junction bases: 15. CDR3 size: 20 residues. CDR3 in amino acids: CASSLGYMGGTGTSYNEQFF. The DNA of the CDR3 is TGTGCCAGCAGCTTAGGCTACATGGGCGGGACAGGTACTTCCTACAATGAGCAGTTCTTC.

V gene TRBV4-1 combines with J gene TRBJ1-5, with D perhaps TRBD1 (5 bases). CDR1 MGHRA and CDR2 YSYEKL come from the germline V gene. Trimming removed 5 bases from V and 0 bases from J, with 23 bases in between. The CDR3 runs to 19 residues. The CDR3 DNA follows: TGCGCCAGCAGCTCCTACCGGGGCGCGGGTTCGAGTAGCAATCAGCCCCAGCATTTT. It specifies CASSSYRGAGSSSNQPQHF.

The rearrangement links TRBV18 to TRBJ1-1; TRBD1 matches at 7 bases. The CDR3 contains 15 residues. The J segment lost 0 bases and the V segment lost 4 bases, leaving 5 bases of the junction unmatched. Per germline, CDR1 KGHSH and CDR2 LQKENI. The CDR3 DNA reads as TGTGCCAGCTCACGCAACAGGGGAATGAACACTGAAGCTTTCTTT. Translating it yields CASSRNRGMNTEAFF.

V and J are TRBV5-4 and TRBJ2-5; either TRBD1 or TRBD2 may fit D (5 bases each). The CDR3 is 14 residues long. Germline V gene lookup returns CDR1 SGHNT and CDR2 YYREEE (reference sequence). V was trimmed by 4 bases and J by 4 bases, leaving 14 bases between them. CDR3 amino acids: CASSPPGAGETQYF. CDR3 bases: TGTGCCAGCAGCCCCCCCGGGGCAGGAGAGACCCAGTACTTC.

The chain has TRBV6-6 and TRBJ2-1; TRBD1 matches at 8 bases. This CDR3 region has 15 residues. Per germline, CDR1 MNHNY and CDR2 SVGAGI (reference sequence). V dropped 5 bases and J dropped 3; count of bases not matched to a gene: 6. The DNA of the CDR3 is TGTGCCAGCAGTGACGGGACAGGAAACTACAATGAGCAGTTCTTC. Amino acid sequence: CASSDGTGNYNEQFF.

The chain combines TRBV6-4 with TRBJ2-1; TRBD1 matches at 7 bases. Germline loops: CDR1 MRHNA, CDR2 SNTAGT. CDR3 size: 14 residues. J was trimmed by 0 bases and V by 7 bases; bases with no gene match: 3. In DNA form, the CDR3 reads TGTGCCAGCACCGGGACAGACTCCTACAATGAGCAGTTCTTC. This gives the protein CASTGTDSYNEQFF.

The chain couples TRBV30 to TRBJ1-4; possibly TRBD1 for D (5 bases). Germline lookup yields CDR1 GTSNPN and CDR2 SVGIG (reference sequence). V lost 5 bases, J lost 0 bases, and 19 bases lay in between. The CDR3 runs to 17 residues. The CDR3 DNA follows: TGTGCCTGGGGTAGGACAAAATCAAAGGCAACTAATGAAAAACTGTTTTTT. This encodes CAWGRTKSKATNEKLFF. The full variable domain, completed using reference TRBV30 and TRBJ1-4, is SQTIHQWPATLVQPVGSPLSLECTVEGTSNPNLYWYRQAAGRGLQLLFYSVGIGQISSEVPQNLSASRPQDRQFILSSKKLLLSDSGFYLCAWGRTKSKATNEKLFFGSGTQLSVL.

Written as DNA, the CDR3 is TGTGCCAGCAGTTTGACAGCAACTAATGAAAAACTGTTTTTT. Its protein is CASSLTATNEKLFF. The chain joins TRBV28 to TRBJ1-4, with D possibly TRBD1 on 5 matching bases. From germline, CDR1 is MDHEN and CDR2 SYDVKM. Trimming left V 3 bases short and J 0 bases short, with 5 bases between. CDR3 size: 14 residues.

The chain links TRBV6-5 to TRBJ1-1; TRBD1 matches at 9 bases. This CDR3 contains 15 residues. With 6 bases clipped from V and 2 bases from J, the junction kept 7 bases outside the gene matches. The V gene's germline CDR1 is MNHEY and CDR2 SVGAGI. This CDR3 is CASSETGGINTEAFF. The CDR3, as DNA: TGTGCCAGCAGCGAGACAGGGGGGATTAACACTGAAGCTTTCTTT.